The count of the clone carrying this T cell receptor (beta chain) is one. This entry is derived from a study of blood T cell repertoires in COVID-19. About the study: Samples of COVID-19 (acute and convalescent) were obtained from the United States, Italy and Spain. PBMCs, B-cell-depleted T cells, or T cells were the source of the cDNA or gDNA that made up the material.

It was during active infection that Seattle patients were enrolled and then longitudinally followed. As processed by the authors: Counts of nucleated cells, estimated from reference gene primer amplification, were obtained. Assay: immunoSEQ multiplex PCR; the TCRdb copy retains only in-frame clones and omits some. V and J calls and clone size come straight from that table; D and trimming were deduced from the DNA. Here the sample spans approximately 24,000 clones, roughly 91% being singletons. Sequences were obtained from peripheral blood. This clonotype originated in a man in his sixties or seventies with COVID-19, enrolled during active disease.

The CDR3 bases are TGTGCCAGCAGTCATAGCGGAGGTGCCTACGAGCAGTACTTC. Translated, it gives CASSHSGGAYEQYF. The chain recombines TRBV6-5 with TRBJ2-7; maybe TRBD2 (6 bases). The CDR3 has 14 amino acids. V lost 5 bases, J lost 2 bases, and 13 bases lay in between. In germline, CDR1 is MNHEY, CDR2 SVGAGI.